One sample yielded the 10 T cell receptor beta chains listed below, sequenced in a study of OX40 agonist ivuxolimab in advanced cancers. Repertoires were generated with immunoSEQ multiplex PCR, while TCRdb's copy carries only in-frame clones and drops some. The data contain about 66,000 clones, roughly nine tenths of them singletons. The sequenced sample was CD4+ or CD8+ T cells sorted from blood, obtained in a trial of the OX40 agonist ivuxolimab. These receptors came from an adult with an advanced solid tumor such as melanoma, head and neck, liver or kidney cancer.

The chain couples TRBV5-4 to TRBJ1-6; unclear D gene. Germline-derived CDR1 and CDR2 are SGHNT and YYREEE (reference sequence). Trimming shortened V by 0 bases and J by 7 bases, and 14 bases separated the two germline ends. This CDR3 has 16 amino acids. The CDR3 region has the DNA TGTGCCAGCAGCTTGGATTCGGGGAGTAGAAATTCACCCCTCCACTTT. This encodes CASSLDSGSRNSPLHF.

The chain employs TRBV12-5 and TRBJ2-3; D ambiguous. The CDR3 extends over 13 amino acids. The V end lost 5 bases, the J end lost 6 bases, and 12 bases lay between the germline ends. CDR1 and CDR2 from the germline V gene are LGHNT and FRNRAP. The CDR3 nucleotides read TGTGCTAGTGGTCCCGGCACCCTGGATACGCAGTATTTT. It yields the protein CASGPGTLDTQYF. The full variable domain, completed using reference TRBV12-5 and TRBJ2-3, is DARVTQTPRHKVTEMGQEVTMRCQPILGHNTVFWYRQTMMQGLELLAYFRNRAPLDDSGMPKDRFSAEMPDATLATLKIQPSEPRDSAVYFCASGPGTLDTQYFGPGTRLTVL.

This clone was seen a handful of times. The V call is TRBV4-3, the J call TRBJ1-5; 8 nucleotides match TRBD1. After removal of 2 bases from V and 1 base from J, the junction contained 1 base not matched to a gene. Germline CDR1 and CDR2: LGHNA and YSLEER. The CDR3 extends over 15 amino acids. CDR3 sequence reads: CASSQYRGSNQPQHF. CDR3 DNA: TGCGCCAGCAGCCAATACAGGGGGAGCAATCAGCCCCAGCATTTT.

The V gene is TRBV6-5, the J gene TRBJ1-3; 7 bases match TRBD1. The ends lost 6 bases at V and 5 bases at J; junction bases unmatched: 10. Germline V gene data show CDR1 as MNHEY and CDR2 as SVGAGI. CDR3 length equals 15 residues. The CDR3 here is CASRRQGNDRNTIYF. The CDR3 coding sequence is TGTGCCAGCAGGAGACAGGGTAACGATCGAAACACCATATATTTT.

This clone was seen a single time. The chain uses TRBV28 and TRBJ2-6; 11 bases line up with TRBD1. Germline-derived CDR1 and CDR2 are MDHEN and SYDVKM. V was clipped by 6 bases and J by 3 bases; unmatched bases: 4. CDR3 length equals 16 residues. The CDR3 coding sequence is TGTGCCAGCAGCGGGACAGGGGGTAGTGGGGCCAACGTCCTGACTTTC. As protein: CASSGTGGSGANVLTF.

This chain links TRBV7-2 with TRBJ2-2; D is uncertain. CDR1 is SGHTA and CDR2 is FQGNSA in the germline V gene. The CDR3 spans 12 residues. V was trimmed by 3 bases and J by 7 bases, leaving 6 bases between them. The CDR3 sequence is CASSLAIGELFF. CDR3 coding DNA: TGTGCCAGCAGCTTGGCCATCGGGGAGCTGTTTTTT.

The rearrangement links TRBV7-2 to TRBJ2-5; D unclear. The CDR3 runs 15 residues. Per germline, CDR1 SGHTA and CDR2 FQGNSA. Trimming took off 3 bases at V and 4 bases at J, with 15 bases between the two ends. CDR3 coding DNA: TGTGCCAGCAGCTTTCGATTCCAACCGGCAGAGACCCAGTACTTC. This encodes CASSFRFQPAETQYF.

The chain has TRBV10-3 and TRBJ1-2, with D tentatively TRBD1 (5 bases). The CDR3 loop spans 14 amino acids. Trimming took off 10 bases at V and 2 bases at J, with 17 bases between the two ends. Per the germline V gene, CDR1 is ENHRY and CDR2 is SYGVKD. CDR3 bases: TGTGCCAGCGCTCGAGAACGGGGGAACTATGGCTACACCTTC. It codes for CASARERGNYGYTF.

This sequence joins TRBV5-4 and TRBJ2-1, with no clear D. The CDR3 is 16 residues long. Deletions cut 0 bases from V and 0 bases from J, with 10 bases between. In germline, CDR1 is SGHNT, CDR2 YYREEE (reference sequence). CDR3 DNA sequence: TGTGCCAGCAGCTTGGCCGGGCCCAGCTCCTACAATGAGCAGTTCTTC. Protein product: CASSLAGPSSYNEQFF. Looking up the rest from reference TRBV5-4 and TRBJ2-1 gives the full variable domain: ETGVTQSPTHLIKTRGQQVTLRCSSQSGHNTVSWYQQALGQGPQFIFQYYREEENGRGNFPPRFSGLQFPNYSSELNVNALELDDSALYLCASSLAGPSSYNEQFFGPGTRLTVL.

The chain joins TRBV25-1 to TRBJ2-5, with D possibly matching TRBD1 (5 bases). Per germline, CDR1 MGHDK and CDR2 SYGVNS. The CDR3 has 13 residues. V was clipped by 5 bases and J by 5 bases, with 12 bases between them. CDR3 sequence (DNA): TGTGCCAGCAGTTCTTCAGGGTCTGAGACCCAGTACTTC. Its translation: CASSSSGSETQYF.